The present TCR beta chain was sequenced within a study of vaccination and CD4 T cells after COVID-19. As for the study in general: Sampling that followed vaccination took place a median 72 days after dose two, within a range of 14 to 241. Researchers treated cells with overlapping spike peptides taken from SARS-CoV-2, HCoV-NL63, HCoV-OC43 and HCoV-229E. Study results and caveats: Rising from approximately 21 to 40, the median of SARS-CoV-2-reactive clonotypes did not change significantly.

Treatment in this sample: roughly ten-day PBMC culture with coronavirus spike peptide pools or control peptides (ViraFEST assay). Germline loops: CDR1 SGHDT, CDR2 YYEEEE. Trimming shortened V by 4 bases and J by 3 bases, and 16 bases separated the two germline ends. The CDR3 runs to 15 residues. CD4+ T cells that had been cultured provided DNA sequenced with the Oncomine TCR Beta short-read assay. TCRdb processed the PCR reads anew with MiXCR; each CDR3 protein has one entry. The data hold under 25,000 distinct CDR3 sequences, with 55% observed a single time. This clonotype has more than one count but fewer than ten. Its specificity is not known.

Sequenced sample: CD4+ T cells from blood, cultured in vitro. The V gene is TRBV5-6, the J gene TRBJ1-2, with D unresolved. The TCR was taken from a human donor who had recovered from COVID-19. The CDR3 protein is CASSRAARRDYGYTF. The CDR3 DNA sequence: TGTGCCAGCAGCCGGGCGGCAAGAAGGGACTATGGCTACACCTTC.